This T cell receptor (beta chain) was found in a study of CD8+ T cells in alopecia areata. Study as a whole: Those treated were given oral tofacitinib at 5 to 10 mg twice daily. The drug, tofacitinib, lasted 6 to 18 months, followed by 6 months off drug.

As regards this clone: Its cognate antigen is unknown.

Study-wide findings and caveats: Sequencing of scalp samples also captures resident alphabeta T cells of normal skin. Especially in alopecia totalis/universalis, lesional scalp showed greater clonality than normal scalp did.

The authors extracted RNA and reverse transcribed it into cDNA as the sequencing template. Sequencing was performed with immunoSEQ multiplex PCR; in TCRdb, only in-frame clones are kept and a portion is missing. The sample holds 150,000 to 200,000 clones, around 71% seen once. Trimming removed 0 bases at V and 5 bases at J, with 11 bases between. This CDR3 has 13 residues. CDR1 is GTSNPN and CDR2 is SVGIG in the germline V gene (reference sequence). The receptor was derived from a human donor with alopecia areata. J is TRBJ2-7 and V is TRBV30; possible D gene TRBD1, 6 bases. The specimen comprised CD8+ T cells sorted from blood, sampled at week 0. The CDR3 coding sequence is TGTGCCTGGAGTGTAGGGGGAGTCCACGAGCAGTACTTC. This translates into CAWSVGGVHEQYF. The variable domain in full, with the rest retrieved from reference TRBV30 and TRBJ2-7, is SQTIHQWPATLVQPVGSPLSLECTVEGTSNPNLYWYRQAAGRGLQLLFYSVGIGQISSEVPQNLSASRPQDRQFILSSKKLLLSDSGFYLCAWSVGGVHEQYFGPGTRLTVT.